This TCR beta chain originates from a study of CD8 T cells in Susac syndrome. The CDR3 runs to 13 residues. Germline lookup yields CDR1 SQVTM and CDR2 ANQGSEA. Trimming removed 4 bases from V and 3 bases from J; junction bases left unmatched: 4. In this sample, this clonotype turned up a few times. It was with random hexamers that 0.5 to 1 ug RNA was reverse transcribed. TCR beta CDR3 was amplified by immunoSEQ covering 54 Vbeta and 13 Jbeta. Using its own MiXCR run on the immunoSEQ multiplex PCR reads, TCRdb lists one record per CDR3 protein. The sample holds 55,000 to 70,000 distinct CDR3 sequences, 95% seen once.

The J gene is TRBJ2-7, the V gene TRBV29-1; 9 nucleotides match TRBD1. This TCR was recovered from a human donor in good health. Sequencing used CD8+ T cells from PBMCs. CDR3 DNA: TGCAGCGTTGGGACAGGGGAAAGCTACGAGCAGTACTTC. Its translation: CSVGTGESYEQYF.